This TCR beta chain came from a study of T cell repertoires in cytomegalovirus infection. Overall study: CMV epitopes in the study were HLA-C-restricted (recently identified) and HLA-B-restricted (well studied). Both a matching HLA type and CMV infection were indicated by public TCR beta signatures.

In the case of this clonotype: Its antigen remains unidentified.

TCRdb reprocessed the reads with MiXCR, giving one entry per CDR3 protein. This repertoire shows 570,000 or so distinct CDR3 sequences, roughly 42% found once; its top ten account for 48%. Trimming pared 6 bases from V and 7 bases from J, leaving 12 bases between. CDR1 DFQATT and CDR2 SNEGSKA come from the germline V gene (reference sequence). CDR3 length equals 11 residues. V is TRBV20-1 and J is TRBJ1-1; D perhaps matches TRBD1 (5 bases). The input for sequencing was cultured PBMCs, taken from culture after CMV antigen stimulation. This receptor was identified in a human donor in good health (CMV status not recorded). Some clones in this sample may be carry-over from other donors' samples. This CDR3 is CSAEKRGEAFF. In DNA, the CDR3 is TGCAGTGCCGAAAAAAGGGGTGAAGCTTTCTTT.